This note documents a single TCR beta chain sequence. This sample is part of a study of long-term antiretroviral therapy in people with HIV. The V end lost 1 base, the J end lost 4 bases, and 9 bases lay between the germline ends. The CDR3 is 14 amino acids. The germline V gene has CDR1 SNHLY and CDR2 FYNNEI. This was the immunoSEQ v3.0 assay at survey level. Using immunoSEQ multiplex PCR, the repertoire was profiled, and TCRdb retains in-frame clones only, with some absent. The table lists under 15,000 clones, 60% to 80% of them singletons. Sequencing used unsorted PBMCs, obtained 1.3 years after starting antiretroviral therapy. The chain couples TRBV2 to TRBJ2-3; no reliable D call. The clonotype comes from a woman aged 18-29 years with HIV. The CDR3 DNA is TGTGCCAGCAGTGAAGGGGTACGTGCAGATACGCAGTATTTT. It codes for CASSEGVRADTQYF.